This TCR beta chain stems from a study of blood T cell repertoires in COVID-19. As originally analysed: Amplified reference gene primers provided the basis for estimating nucleated cell counts. Assay: immunoSEQ multiplex PCR; the TCRdb copy retains only in-frame clones and omits some. V and J calls and clone size come straight from that table; D and trimming were deduced from the DNA. The sample records about 150,000 clones, approximately 87% being singletons. The clonotype originates from a woman between 50 and 59 years old with active or convalescent COVID-19. The sequenced sample was peripheral blood.

CDR3 residues: CASSTPGQGAGGYTF. The CDR3, as DNA: TGTGCCAGTAGTACCCCGGGACAGGGGGCTGGTGGCTACACCTTC. V usage is TRBV19 and J usage is TRBJ1-2, with TRBD1 identical over 12 bases. Per germline, CDR1 LNHDA and CDR2 SQIVND (reference sequence). V shed 4 bases, J shed 7 bases, and the junction held 7 bases outside the gene matches. This CDR3 contains 15 residues.